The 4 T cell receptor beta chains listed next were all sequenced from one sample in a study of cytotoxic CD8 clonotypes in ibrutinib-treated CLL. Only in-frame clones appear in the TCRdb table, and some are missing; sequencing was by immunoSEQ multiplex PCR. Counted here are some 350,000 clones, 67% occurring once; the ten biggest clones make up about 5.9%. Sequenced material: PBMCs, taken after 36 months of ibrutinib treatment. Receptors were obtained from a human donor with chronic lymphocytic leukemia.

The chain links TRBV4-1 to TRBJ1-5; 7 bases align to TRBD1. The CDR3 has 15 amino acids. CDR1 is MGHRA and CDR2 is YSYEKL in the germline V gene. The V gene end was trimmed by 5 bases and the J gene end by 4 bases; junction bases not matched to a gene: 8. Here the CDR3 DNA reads TGCGCCAGCAGCGGCCGGCAGGGGGGTAATCAGCCCCAGCATTTT. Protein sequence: CASSGRQGGNQPQHF.

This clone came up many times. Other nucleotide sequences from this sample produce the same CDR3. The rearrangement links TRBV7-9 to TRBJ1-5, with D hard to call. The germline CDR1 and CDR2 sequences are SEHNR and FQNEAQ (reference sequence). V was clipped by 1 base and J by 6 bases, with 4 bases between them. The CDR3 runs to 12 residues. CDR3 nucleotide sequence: TGTGCCAGCAGCTTAGTGGGTCAGCCCCAGCATTTT. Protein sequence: CASSLVGQPQHF.

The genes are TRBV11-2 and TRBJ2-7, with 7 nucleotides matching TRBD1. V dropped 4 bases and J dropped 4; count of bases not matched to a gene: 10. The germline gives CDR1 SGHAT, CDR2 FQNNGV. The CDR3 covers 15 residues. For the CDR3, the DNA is TGTGCCAGCAGCTCCAACAGGGGCCTCGGATACGAGCAGTACTTC. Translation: CASSSNRGLGYEQYF.

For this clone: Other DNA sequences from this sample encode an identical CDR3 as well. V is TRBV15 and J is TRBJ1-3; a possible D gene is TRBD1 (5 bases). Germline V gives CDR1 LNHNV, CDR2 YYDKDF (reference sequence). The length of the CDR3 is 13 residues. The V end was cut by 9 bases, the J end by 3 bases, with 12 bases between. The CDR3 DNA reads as TGTGCCACGCAGGGCTCGAATGGAAACACCATATATTTT. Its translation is CATQGSNGNTIYF.